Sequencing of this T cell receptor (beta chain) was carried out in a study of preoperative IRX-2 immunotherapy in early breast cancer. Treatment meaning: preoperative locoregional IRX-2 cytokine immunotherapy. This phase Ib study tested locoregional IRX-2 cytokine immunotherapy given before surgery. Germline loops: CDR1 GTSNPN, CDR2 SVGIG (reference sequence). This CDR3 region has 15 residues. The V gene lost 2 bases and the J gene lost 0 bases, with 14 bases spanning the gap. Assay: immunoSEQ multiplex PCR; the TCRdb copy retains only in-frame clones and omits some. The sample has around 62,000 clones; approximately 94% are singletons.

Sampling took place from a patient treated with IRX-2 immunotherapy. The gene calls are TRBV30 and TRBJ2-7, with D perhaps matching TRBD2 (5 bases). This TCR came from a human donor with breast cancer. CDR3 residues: CAWSYKRISSYEQYF. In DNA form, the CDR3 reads TGTGCCTGGAGTTACAAGCGGATCTCCTCCTACGAGCAGTACTTC. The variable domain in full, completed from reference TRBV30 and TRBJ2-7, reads SQTIHQWPATLVQPVGSPLSLECTVEGTSNPNLYWYRQAAGRGLQLLFYSVGIGQISSEVPQNLSASRPQDRQFILSSKKLLLSDSGFYLCAWSYKRISSYEQYFGPGTRLTVT.